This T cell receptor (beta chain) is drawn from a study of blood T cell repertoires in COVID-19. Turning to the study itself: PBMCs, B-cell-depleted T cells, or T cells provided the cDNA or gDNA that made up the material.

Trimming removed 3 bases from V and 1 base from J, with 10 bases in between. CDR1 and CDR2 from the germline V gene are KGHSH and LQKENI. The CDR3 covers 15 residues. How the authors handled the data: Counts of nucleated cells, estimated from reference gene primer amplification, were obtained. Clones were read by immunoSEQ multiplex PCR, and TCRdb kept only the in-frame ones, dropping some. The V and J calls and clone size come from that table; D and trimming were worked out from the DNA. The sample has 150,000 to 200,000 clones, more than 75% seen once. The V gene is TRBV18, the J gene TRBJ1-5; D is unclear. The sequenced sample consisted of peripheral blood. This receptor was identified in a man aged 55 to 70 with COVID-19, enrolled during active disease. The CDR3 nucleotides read TGTGCCAGCTCACCCGGGGATAAGAGCAATCAGCCCCAGCATTTT. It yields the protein CASSPGDKSNQPQHF. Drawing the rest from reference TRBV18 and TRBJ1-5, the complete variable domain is NAGVMQNPRHLVRRRGQEARLRCSPMKGHSHVYWYRQLPEEGLKFMVYLQKENIIDESGMPKERFSAEFPKEGPSILRIQQVVRGDSAAYFCASSPGDKSNQPQHFGDGTRLSIL.